The following is a TCR beta chain sequence with its context. Data came from immunoSEQ multiplex PCR; TCRdb stores just in-frame clones and leaves some out. The data hold roughly 140,000 clones, with about 80% observed a single time. This specimen comes from a study of blood T cell repertoires in COVID-19. Overall study context: In each case, the material was cDNA or gDNA derived from T cells, B-cell-depleted T cells, or PBMCs.

The ends lost 5 bases at V and 2 bases at J; junction bases unmatched: 6. The CDR3 has 15 residues. The germline V gene encodes CDR1 LNHDA and CDR2 SQIVND (reference sequence). This receptor was taken from a human donor in a cohort sampled during active COVID-19. The sequenced material came from peripheral blood. V gene TRBV19 combines with J gene TRBJ1-5, with TRBD1 identical over 7 bases. CDR3: CASSLPQGGNQPQHF. In DNA form, the CDR3 reads TGTGCCAGTAGTCTCCCCCAGGGGGGCAATCAGCCCCAGCATTTT.